This TCR beta chain was observed in a study of naive and memory T cell subsets. Study-wide findings and caveats: In CD4 and CD8 cells, diversity dropped from naive through EMRA. Possibly reflecting memory cells re-expressing CD45RA, a few larger clonotypes occurred in naive repertoires, especially CD8.

Cells stained for CD3, CD4, CD8, CD45RA and CD27 were sorted into four subsets. This clonotype occurred a few times. Its antigen is undetermined. An equimolar mix of two oligonucleotides served as the beta constant-region primer for TRBC1 and TRBC2. Nested alpha and beta constant-region primers with the SP2 primer drove four PCR rounds on ligated cDNA. A 12-nucleotide UMI and the SP2 primer were added to the cDNA 3' end by oligonucleotide ligation. TCRdb independently ran MiXCR on the UMI-ligation and nested PCR reads; one entry per CDR3 protein. The sample lists 150,000 or so distinct CDR3 sequences, under 25% occurring once. Germline CDR1 MNHEY, CDR2 SVGEGT. Trimming took off 3 bases at V and 5 bases at J, with 20 bases between the two ends. This CDR3 is 17 amino acids long.

Material: naive CD4+ T cells from blood. The J gene is TRBJ2-1, the V gene TRBV6-2 or TRBV6-3; perhaps TRBD1 as D (6 bases). This receptor was obtained from a human donor in good health. The CDR3 DNA sequence: TGTGCCAGCAGTTATGTGGTCGGTTCAGGGGTCCACAATGAGCAGTTCTTC. As protein: CASSYVVGSGVHNEQFF.